Detailed here is one T cell receptor beta chain. Its antigen is currently unknown. This CDR3 has 16 amino acids. Germline loops: CDR1 MGHRA, CDR2 YSYEKL. V gave up 1 base and J gave up 7 bases; unmatched junction bases: 7. Via MiXCR, TCRdb re-called the reads, giving one row per CDR3 protein. The data hold about 700,000 distinct CDR3 sequences, with 33% observed a single time. This entry is derived from a study of T cell repertoires in cytomegalovirus infection. This rearrangement joins TRBV4-1 to TRBJ2-1; 10 bases align to TRBD2. Sequencing was performed on cultured PBMCs, taken from culture after CMV antigen stimulation. The sequence derives from a human donor in good health (CMV status not recorded). Some clones in this sample may be carry-over from other donors' samples. CDR3 bases: TGCGCCAGCAGCCAAGTTTGGAGCGGGGGGGCTAATGAGCAGTTCTTC. Translated: CASSQVWSGGANEQFF.